This note documents a single T cell receptor beta chain sequence. This record comes from a study of blood T cell repertoires in COVID-19. Study information: Whether acute or convalescent, the COVID-19 samples came from the United States, Italy and Spain.

With 2 bases removed from V and 2 bases from J, the gap between germline ends came to 15 bases. Looked up from germline, CDR1 is KGHSH and CDR2 is LQKENI. The CDR3 is 16 amino acids. Authors' analysis steps: Estimated nucleated cell counts came from reference gene primer amplification. Sequenced by immunoSEQ multiplex PCR; TCRdb stores in-frame clones only, minus some. The DNA gave D and trimming, while V, J and clone size come from that table. The sample consists of about 99,000 clones, over 65% of them appearing once. This receptor was taken from a man in his 60s with acute or convalescent COVID-19. This rearrangement joins TRBV18 to TRBJ2-5; D is perhaps TRBD1 (5 bases). The sequencing sample was made of peripheral blood. The CDR3 loop reads CASSPSTRQWQETQYF. CDR3 DNA sequence: TGTGCCAGCTCACCAAGTACAAGACAGTGGCAAGAGACCCAGTACTTC.